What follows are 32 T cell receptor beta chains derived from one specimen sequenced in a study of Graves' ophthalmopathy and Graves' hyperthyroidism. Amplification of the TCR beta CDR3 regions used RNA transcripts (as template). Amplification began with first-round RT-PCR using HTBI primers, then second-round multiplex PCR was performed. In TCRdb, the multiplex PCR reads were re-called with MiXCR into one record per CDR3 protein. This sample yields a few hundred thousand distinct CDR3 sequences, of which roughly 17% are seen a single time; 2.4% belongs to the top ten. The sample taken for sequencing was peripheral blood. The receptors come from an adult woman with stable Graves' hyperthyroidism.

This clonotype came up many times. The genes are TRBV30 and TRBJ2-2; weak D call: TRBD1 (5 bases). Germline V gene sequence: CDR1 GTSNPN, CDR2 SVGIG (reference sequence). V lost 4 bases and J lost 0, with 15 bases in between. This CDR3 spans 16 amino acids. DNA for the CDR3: TGTGCCTGGAACCCTAGGGGCAGGGCGAACACCGGGGAGCTGTTTTTT. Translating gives CAWNPRGRANTGELFF.

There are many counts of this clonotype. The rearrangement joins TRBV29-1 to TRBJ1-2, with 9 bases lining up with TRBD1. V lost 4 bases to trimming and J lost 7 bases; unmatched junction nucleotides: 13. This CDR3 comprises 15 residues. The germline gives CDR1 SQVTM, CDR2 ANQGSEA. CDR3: CSVARQEQGASGYTF. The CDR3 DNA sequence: TGCAGCGTTGCGCGGCAAGAACAGGGGGCCAGTGGCTACACCTTC. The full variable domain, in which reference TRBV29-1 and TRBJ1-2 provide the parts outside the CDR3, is SAVISQKPSRDICQRGTSLTIQCQVDSQVTMMFWYRQQPGQSLTLIATANQGSEATYESGFVIDKFPISRPNLTFSTLTVSNMSPEDSSIYLCSVARQEQGASGYTFGSGTRLTVV.

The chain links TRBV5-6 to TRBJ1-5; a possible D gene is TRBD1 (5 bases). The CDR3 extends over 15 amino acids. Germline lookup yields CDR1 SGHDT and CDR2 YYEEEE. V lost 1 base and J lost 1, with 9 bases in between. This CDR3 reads CASSLTTASNQPQHF. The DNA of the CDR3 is TGTGCCAGCAGCTTGACGACAGCAAGCAATCAGCCCCAGCATTTT.

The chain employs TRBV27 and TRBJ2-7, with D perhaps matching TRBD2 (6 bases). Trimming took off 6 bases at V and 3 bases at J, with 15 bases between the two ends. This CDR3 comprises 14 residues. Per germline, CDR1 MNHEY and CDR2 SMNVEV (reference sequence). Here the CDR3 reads CASSLADTDYEQYF. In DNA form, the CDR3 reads TGTGCCAGCAGCTTAGCGGACACCGACTACGAGCAGTACTTC.

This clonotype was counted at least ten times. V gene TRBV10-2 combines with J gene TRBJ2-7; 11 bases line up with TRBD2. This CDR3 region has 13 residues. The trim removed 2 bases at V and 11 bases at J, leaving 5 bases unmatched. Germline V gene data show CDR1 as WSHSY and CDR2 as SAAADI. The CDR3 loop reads CASSELTSGSEYF. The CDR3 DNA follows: TGCGCCAGCAGTGAGCTTACTAGCGGGAGCGAGTACTTC.

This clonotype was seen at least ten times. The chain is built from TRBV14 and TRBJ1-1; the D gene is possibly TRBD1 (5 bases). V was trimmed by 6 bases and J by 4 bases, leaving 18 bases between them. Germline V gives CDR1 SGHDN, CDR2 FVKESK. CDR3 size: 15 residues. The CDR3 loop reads CASSRTDILITEAFF. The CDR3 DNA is TGTGCCAGCAGTCGGACGGACATTCTTATCACTGAAGCTTTCTTT.

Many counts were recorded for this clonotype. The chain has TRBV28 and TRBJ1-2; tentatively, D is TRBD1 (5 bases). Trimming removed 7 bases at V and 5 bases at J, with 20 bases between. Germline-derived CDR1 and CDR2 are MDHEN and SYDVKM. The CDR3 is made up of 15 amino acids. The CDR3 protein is CASNLDVAEGYGYTF. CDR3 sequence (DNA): TGTGCCAGCAACCTGGACGTAGCGGAGGGGTATGGCTACACCTTC.

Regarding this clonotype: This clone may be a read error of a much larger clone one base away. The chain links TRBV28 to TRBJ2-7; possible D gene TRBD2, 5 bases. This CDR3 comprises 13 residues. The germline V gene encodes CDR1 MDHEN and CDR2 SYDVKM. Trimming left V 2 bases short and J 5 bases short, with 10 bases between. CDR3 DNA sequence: TGTGCCAGCAGTTTACGGCGGGCTCACGAGCAGTACTTC. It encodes CASSLRRAHEQYF.

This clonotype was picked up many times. The CDR3 coding sequence is TGTGCCAGCAGGATATCCGGGTATCCCTACGAGCAGTACTTC. Amino acid sequence: CASRISGYPYEQYF. V gene TRBV28 combines with J gene TRBJ2-7; D remains unclear. The germline gives CDR1 MDHEN, CDR2 SYDVKM. This CDR3 region has 14 residues. V lost 6 bases and J lost 2, with 14 bases in between.

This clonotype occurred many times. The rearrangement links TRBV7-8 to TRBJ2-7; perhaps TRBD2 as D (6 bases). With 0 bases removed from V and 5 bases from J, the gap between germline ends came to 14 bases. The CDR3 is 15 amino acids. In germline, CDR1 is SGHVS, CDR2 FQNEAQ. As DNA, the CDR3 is TGTGCCAGCAGCTTAGCGGCGGGACTCTGGGACGAGCAGTACTTC. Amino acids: CASSLAAGLWDEQYF.

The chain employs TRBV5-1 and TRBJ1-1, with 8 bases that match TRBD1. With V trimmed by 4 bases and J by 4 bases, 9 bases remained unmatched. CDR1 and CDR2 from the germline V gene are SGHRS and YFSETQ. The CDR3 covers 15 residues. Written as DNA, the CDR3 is TGCGCCAGCAGCCCCGTAGCGACAGGGGCCACTGAAGCTTTCTTT. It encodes CASSPVATGATEAFF.

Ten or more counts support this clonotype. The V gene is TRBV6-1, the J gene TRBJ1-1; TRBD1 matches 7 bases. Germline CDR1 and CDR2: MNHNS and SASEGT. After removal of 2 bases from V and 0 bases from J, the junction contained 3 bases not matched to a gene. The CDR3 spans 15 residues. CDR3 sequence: CASSEKGAMNTEAFF. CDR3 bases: TGTGCCAGCAGTGAAAAGGGGGCAATGAACACTGAAGCTTTCTTT.

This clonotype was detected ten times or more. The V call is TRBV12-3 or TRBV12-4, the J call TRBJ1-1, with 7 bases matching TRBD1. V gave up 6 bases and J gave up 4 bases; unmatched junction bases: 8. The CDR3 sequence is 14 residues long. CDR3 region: CASRGAGGSTEAFF. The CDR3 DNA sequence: TGTGCCAGCAGGGGGGCAGGGGGGAGCACTGAAGCTTTCTTT.

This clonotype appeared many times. CDR3 loop: CASTQGLAKNIQYF. The DNA of the CDR3 is TGTGCCAGCACCCAGGGGTTAGCCAAAAACATTCAGTACTTC. This chain uses TRBV28 with TRBJ2-4; D is perhaps TRBD1 (6 bases). V was clipped by 7 bases and J by 0 bases, with 10 bases between them. Germline V gene sequence: CDR1 MDHEN, CDR2 SYDVKM. This CDR3 is 14 amino acids long.

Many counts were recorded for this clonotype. The CDR3: CSASLPGETQYF. Written as DNA, the CDR3 is TGCAGTGCTAGTCTCCCGGGAGAGACCCAGTACTTC. The gene calls are TRBV20-1 and TRBJ2-5; D unclear. CDR3 size: 12 residues. CDR1 is DFQATT and CDR2 is SNEGSKA in the germline V gene (reference sequence). Trimming cost V 3 bases and J 4 bases, with 9 bases left between them.

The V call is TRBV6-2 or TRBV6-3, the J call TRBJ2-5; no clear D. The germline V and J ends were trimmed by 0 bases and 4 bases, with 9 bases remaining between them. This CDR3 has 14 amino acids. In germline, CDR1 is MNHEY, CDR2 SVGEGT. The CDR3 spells CASSYSSPRETQYF. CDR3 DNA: TGTGCCAGCAGTTACTCGTCCCCTCGAGAGACCCAGTACTTC.

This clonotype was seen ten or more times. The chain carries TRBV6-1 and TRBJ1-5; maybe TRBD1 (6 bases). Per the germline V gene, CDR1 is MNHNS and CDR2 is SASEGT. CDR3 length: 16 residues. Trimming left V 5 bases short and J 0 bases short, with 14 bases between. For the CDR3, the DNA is TGTGCCAGCAGTAAGGGGACACCTAATAGCAATCAGCCCCAGCATTTT. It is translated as CASSKGTPNSNQPQHF.

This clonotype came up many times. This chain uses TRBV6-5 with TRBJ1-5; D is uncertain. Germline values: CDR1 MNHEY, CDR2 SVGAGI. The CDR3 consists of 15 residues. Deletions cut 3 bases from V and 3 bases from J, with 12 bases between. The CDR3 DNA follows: TGTGCCAGCAGTTATTCGGGAGACTACAATCAGCCCCAGCATTTT. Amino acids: CASSYSGDYNQPQHF.

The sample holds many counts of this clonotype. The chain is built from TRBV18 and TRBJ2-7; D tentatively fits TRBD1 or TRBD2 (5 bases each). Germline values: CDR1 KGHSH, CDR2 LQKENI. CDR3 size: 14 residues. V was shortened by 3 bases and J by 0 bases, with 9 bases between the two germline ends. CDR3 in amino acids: CASSPGTISYEQYF. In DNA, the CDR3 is TGTGCCAGCTCACCCGGGACGATCTCCTACGAGCAGTACTTC. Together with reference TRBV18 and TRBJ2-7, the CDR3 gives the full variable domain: NAGVMQNPRHLVRRRGQEARLRCSPMKGHSHVYWYRQLPEEGLKFMVYLQKENIIDESGMPKERFSAEFPKEGPSILRIQQVVRGDSAAYFCASSPGTISYEQYFGPGTRLTVT.

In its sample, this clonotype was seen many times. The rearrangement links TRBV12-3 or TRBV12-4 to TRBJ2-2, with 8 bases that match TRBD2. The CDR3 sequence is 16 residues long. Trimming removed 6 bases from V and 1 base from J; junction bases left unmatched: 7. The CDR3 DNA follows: TGTGCCAGCAGCTCCGACCTAGCGGGGAACACCGGGGAGCTGTTTTTT. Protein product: CASSSDLAGNTGELFF.

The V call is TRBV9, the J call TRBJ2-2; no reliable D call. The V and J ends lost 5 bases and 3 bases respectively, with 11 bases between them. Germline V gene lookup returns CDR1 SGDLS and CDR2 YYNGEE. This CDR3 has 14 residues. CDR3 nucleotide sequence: TGTGCCAGCAGTTTGTTTAGGGACACCGGGGAGCTGTTTTTT. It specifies CASSLFRDTGELFF.

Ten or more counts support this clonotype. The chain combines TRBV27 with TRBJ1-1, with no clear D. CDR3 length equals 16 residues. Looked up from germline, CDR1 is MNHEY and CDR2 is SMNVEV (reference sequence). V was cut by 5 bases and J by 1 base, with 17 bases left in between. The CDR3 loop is CASSTHPLIGNTEAFF. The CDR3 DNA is TGTGCCAGCAGTACCCACCCACTCATAGGGAACACTGAAGCTTTCTTT.

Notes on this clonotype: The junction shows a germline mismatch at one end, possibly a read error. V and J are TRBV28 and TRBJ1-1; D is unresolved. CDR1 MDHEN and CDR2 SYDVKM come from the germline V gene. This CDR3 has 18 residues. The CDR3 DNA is TGTGCCAGCAGAATTGTTGCCCTTCGGATTCGAGATGACACTGAAGCTTGCTTT. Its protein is CASRIVALRIRDDTEACF.

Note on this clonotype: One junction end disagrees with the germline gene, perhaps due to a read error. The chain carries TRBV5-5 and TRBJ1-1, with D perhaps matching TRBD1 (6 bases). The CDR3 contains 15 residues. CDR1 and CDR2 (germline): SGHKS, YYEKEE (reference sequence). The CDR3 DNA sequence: TGTGCCAGCAGCTTACCGACAGGCCTGAACTCTGAAGCTTTCTTT. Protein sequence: CASSLPTGLNSEAFF.

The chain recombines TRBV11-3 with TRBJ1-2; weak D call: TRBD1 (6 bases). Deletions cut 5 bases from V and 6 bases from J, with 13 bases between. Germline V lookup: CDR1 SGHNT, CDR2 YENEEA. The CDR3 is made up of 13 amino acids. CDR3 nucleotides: TGTGCCAGCAGCCCCCTACAGGGTCATGGCTACACCTTC. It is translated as CASSPLQGHGYTF.

This CDR3 is CASGTMGGYTF. The CDR3 nucleotides are TGTGCCAGCGGGACCATGGGAGGCTACACCTTC. The V call is TRBV6-2 or TRBV6-3, the J call TRBJ1-2, with TRBD1 as a possible D gene (5 bases). With 8 bases removed from V and 8 bases from J, the gap between germline ends came to 12 bases. This CDR3 region has 11 residues. Germline V gene sequence: CDR1 MNHEY, CDR2 SVGEGT.

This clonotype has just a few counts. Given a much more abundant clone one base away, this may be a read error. The CDR3 sequence is CASSLWGQGLIQPQHF. The CDR3 nucleotides read TGTGCCAGCAGTTTATGGGGACAGGGGCTGATTCAGCCCCAGCATTTT. The chain has TRBV28 and TRBJ1-5, with 10 bases lining up with TRBD1. V shed 0 bases, J shed 6 bases, and the junction held 5 bases outside the gene matches. Germline CDR1 and CDR2: MDHEN and SYDVKM. This CDR3 is 16 amino acids long.

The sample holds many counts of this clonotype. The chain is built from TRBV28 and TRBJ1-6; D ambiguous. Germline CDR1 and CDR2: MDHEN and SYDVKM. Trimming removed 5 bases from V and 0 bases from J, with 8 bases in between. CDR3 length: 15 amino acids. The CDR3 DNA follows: TGTGCCAGCAGTCGCCCGAGCTCCTATAATTCACCCCTCCACTTT. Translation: CASSRPSSYNSPLHF.

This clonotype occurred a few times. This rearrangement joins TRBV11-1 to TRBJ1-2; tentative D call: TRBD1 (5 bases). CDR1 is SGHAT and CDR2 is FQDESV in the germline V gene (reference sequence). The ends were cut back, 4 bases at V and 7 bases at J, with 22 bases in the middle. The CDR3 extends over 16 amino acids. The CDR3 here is CASSSVGALPAIGYTF. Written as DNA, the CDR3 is TGTGCCAGCAGCTCCGTAGGGGCCCTCCCGGCTATTGGCTACACCTTC.

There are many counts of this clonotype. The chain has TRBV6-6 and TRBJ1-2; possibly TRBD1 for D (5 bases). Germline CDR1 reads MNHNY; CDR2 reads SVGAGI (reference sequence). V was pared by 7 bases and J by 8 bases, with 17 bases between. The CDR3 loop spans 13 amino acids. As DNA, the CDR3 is TGTGCCAGCAACCGGGACCTCACAGGCGGCTACACCTTC. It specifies CASNRDLTGGYTF.

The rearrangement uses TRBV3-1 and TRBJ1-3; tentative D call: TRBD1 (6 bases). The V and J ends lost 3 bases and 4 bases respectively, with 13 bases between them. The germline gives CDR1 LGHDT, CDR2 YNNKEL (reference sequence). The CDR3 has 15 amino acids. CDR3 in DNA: TGTGCCAGCAGCCATTGGGACAACCGAGGAAACACCATATATTTT. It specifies CASSHWDNRGNTIYF. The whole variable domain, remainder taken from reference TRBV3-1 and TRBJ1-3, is DTAVSQTPKYLVTQMGNDKSIKCEQNLGHDTMYWYKQDSKKFLKIMFSYNNKELIINETVPNRFSPKSPDKAHLNLHINSLELGDSAVYFCASSHWDNRGNTIYFGEGSWLTVV.

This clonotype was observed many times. The CDR3 reads CASSYSRGKNTEAFF. The CDR3 DNA follows: TGTGCCAGCAGTTATAGTCGGGGAAAGAACACTGAAGCTTTCTTT. This chain uses TRBV6-5 with TRBJ1-1; the D is unclear. There are 15 residues in the CDR3. Germline CDR1 MNHEY, CDR2 SVGAGI. Trimming pared 3 bases from V and 1 base from J, leaving 12 bases between.